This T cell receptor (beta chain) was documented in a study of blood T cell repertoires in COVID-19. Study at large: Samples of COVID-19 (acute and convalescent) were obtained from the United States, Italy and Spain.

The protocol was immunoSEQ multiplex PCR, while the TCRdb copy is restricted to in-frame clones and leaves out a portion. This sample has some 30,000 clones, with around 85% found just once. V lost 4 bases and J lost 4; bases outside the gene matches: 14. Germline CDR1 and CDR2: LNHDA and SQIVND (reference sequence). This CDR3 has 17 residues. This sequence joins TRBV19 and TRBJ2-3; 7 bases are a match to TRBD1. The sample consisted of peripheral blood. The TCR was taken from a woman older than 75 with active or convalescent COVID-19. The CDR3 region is CASSRGGGIRSADTQYF. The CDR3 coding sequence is TGTGCCAGTAGTAGAGGGGGCGGAATCAGATCAGCAGATACGCAGTATTTT.